The clone carrying this T cell receptor (beta chain) qualifies as medium-sized. Its target is not known. These data are taken from a study of T cells in pancreatic ductal adenocarcinoma. Whole-study results and caveats: This surgical cohort overrepresents the minority presenting with early-stage disease. Comparisons of tumor and blood clonality may show falsely lower tumor diversity. Tumor samples had fewer productive templates and roughly 7.7-fold fewer unique clonotypes than blood. Blood clonality (about 0.07) did not differ significantly from tumor (approximately 0.1).

Surgery without prior neoadjuvant therapy was the treatment of the selected pancreatic ductal adenocarcinoma patients. Profiled with immunoSEQ multiplex PCR; TCRdb holds only in-frame clones, not every one. The sample consists of tens of thousands of clones, roughly 92% of them appearing once. The CDR3 spans 15 residues. Between the trimmed V and J ends, which lost 0 bases and 7 bases, there was a span of 12 bases. Germline V gives CDR1 MGHRA, CDR2 YSYEKL. The sequence was obtained from a human donor with pancreatic ductal adenocarcinoma. The V gene is TRBV4-1, the J gene TRBJ2-2; D may be TRBD2 (6 bases). The sequenced material came from PBMCs. Here the CDR3 reads CASSQEGGLGGELFF. CDR3 nucleotides: TGCGCCAGCAGCCAAGAGGGAGGACTTGGCGGGGAGCTGTTTTTT.